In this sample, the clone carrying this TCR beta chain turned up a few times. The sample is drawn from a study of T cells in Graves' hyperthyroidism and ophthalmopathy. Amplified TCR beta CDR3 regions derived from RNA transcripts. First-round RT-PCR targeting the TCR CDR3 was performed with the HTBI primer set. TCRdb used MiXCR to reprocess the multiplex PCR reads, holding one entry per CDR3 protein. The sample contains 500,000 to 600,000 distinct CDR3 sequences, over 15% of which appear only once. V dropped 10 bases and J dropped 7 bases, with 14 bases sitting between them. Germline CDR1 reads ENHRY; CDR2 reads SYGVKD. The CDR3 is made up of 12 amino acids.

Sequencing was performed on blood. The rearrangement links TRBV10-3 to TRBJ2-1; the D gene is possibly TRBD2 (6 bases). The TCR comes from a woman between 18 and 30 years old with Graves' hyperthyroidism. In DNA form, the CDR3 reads TGTGCCACTCTCCGCGGGGCGAATGAGCAGTTCTTC. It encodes CATLRGANEQFF.